Many counts were recorded for the clone carrying this TCR beta chain. Its target is unknown. This sample is drawn from a study of T cell repertoires in cytomegalovirus infection. Turning to the study itself: Both CMV infection and a matching HLA type were indicated by public TCR beta signatures. Overall study findings and caveats: Adding up the frequency of public TCR beta families identified people who carried CMV plus the relevant HLA.

TCRdb re-analysed the reads in MiXCR, keeping a single row per CDR3 protein. The sample includes more than 150,000 distinct CDR3 sequences, around a quarter of them seen just once. This clonotype was obtained from a human donor in good health (CMV status not recorded). Some clones in this sample may be carry-over from other donors' samples. Sequencing used PBMCs.

The CDR3 sequence is CASSLGPGTRVYEQYF. CDR3 DNA sequence: TGTGCCAGCAGCTTAGGCCCCGGGACTAGGGTCTACGAGCAGTACTTC. The rearrangement links TRBV7-2 to TRBJ2-7; 8 bases agree with TRBD2. Germline V lookup: CDR1 SGHTA, CDR2 FQGNSA. V dropped 1 base and J dropped 3; count of bases not matched to a gene: 8. The CDR3 length is 16 residues.